Below are 20 T cell receptor beta chains sequenced from a single sample in a study of spatial heterogeneity in lung cancer (dated 2019 in TCRdb). Broad study findings and their caveats: The tumor nonsynonymous mutation count correlated with the number of expanded intratumoral alpha and beta TCRs.

These receptors' antigens are unknown. Library preparation employed 5' RACE. The instrument given in TCRdb is NextSeq 500. In-frame beta chains were kept once TCRdb had trimmed the public reads at Q25 with fastp and called clones with MiXCR. CDR3 protein duplicates are merged, each entry listing the most common genes and DNA. The sample table records roughly 7,700 distinct CDR3 sequences; approximately 12% of these occur just once. The ten largest clonotypes hold more than 9.5% of the sample. This sample's time point label indicates: sample taken at primary tumor resection. Specimen: lung tumor tissue, collected at surgery. These receptors came from a male donor with early-stage non-small cell lung cancer.

This clonotype showed up many times. This beta chain appears as a stray read in a library generated for alpha chains; its size is not informative. This rearrangement joins TRBV6-2 or TRBV6-3 to TRBJ1-2; possible D gene TRBD1, 5 bases. CDR1 and CDR2 from the germline V gene are MNHEY and SVGEGT. Trimming took off 6 bases at V and 9 bases at J, with 14 bases between the two ends. The CDR3 length is 12 residues. CDR3 in amino acids: CASSDRQSSYTF. Here the CDR3 DNA reads TGTGCCAGCAGCGATCGACAGTCTAGCTACACCTTC.

This clonotype was counted many times. This beta chain turned up in a library designed for alpha chains; as an off-target read, its abundance says little. The V call is TRBV15, the J call TRBJ1-2; maybe TRBD1 (6 bases). V lost 0 bases and J lost 4, with 6 bases in between. The CDR3 has 13 amino acids. CDR1 and CDR2 from the germline V gene are LNHNV and YYDKDF (reference sequence). The CDR3 loop reads CATSRDRGYGYTF. The CDR3 nucleotides are TGTGCCACCAGCAGAGACAGGGGCTATGGCTACACCTTC.

This clonotype was seen ten or more times. For a library built for alpha chains, this beta chain is a stray read; little rests on its size. The chain couples TRBV7-6 to TRBJ2-1; D is uncertain. The germline CDR1 and CDR2 sequences are SGHVS and FNYEAQ. Deletions cut 3 bases from V and 6 bases from J, with 6 bases between. The CDR3 has 12 amino acids. CDR3: CASSLFGNEQFF. The CDR3 DNA reads as TGTGCCAGCAGCTTGTTTGGCAATGAGCAGTTCTTC.

This clonotype was counted at least ten times. A library made for alpha chains picked up this beta chain off target, so its size means little. This chain connects TRBV29-1 to TRBJ2-7, with 7 bases lining up with TRBD2. Germline V gene sequence: CDR1 SQVTM, CDR2 ANQGSEA. V shed 4 bases, J shed 6 bases, and the junction held 3 bases outside the gene matches. This CDR3 has 11 amino acids. CDR3 coding DNA: TGCAGCGTTGTAACGGGGGGCGAGCAGTACTTC. It encodes CSVVTGGEQYF.

In its sample, this clonotype is medium-sized (0.01 to 0.1%). This beta chain is a stray sequence in a library constructed for alpha chains; its clone size is not meaningful. This sequence joins TRBV24-1 and TRBJ2-2; no firm D call. Trimming took off 4 bases at V and 5 bases at J, with 4 bases between the two ends. Germline V gene sequence: CDR1 KGHDR, CDR2 SFDVKD. CDR3 length: 12 amino acids. CDR3 residues: CATSETTGELFF. CDR3 coding DNA: TGTGCCACCAGTGAGACGACCGGGGAGCTGTTTTTT.

This clonotype was counted ten times or more. This beta chain is a stray sequence in a library constructed for alpha chains; its clone size is not meaningful. The CDR3 DNA sequence: TGCAGTGCTAGAGCTAGCGGGAGATTTCCCGGGGAGCTGTTTTTT. Translation: CSARASGRFPGELFF. The chain recombines TRBV20-1 with TRBJ2-2; 10 bases map to TRBD2. With V trimmed by 1 base and J by 6 bases, 5 bases remained unmatched. This CDR3 region has 15 residues. CDR1 is DFQATT, CDR2 SNEGSKA, per germline (reference sequence).

By share of the sample, this clonotype is medium-sized. Because this beta chain is a stray read in a library intended to capture alpha chains, its abundance should not be given much weight. J is TRBJ1-2 and V is TRBV20-1; possible D gene TRBD1, 5 bases. The CDR3 is made up of 14 amino acids. The germline gives CDR1 DFQATT, CDR2 SNEGSKA (reference sequence). Between the trimmed V and J ends, which lost 0 bases and 7 bases, there was a span of 15 bases. CDR3 residues: CSARDIGRGGGYTF. For the CDR3, the DNA is TGCAGTGCTAGAGATATCGGTAGGGGAGGTGGCTACACCTTC.

As concerns this clonotype: This beta chain turned up in a library designed for alpha chains; as an off-target read, its abundance says little. This chain joins TRBV6-2 or TRBV6-3 and TRBJ2-7; 8 bases align to TRBD2. CDR1 is MNHEY and CDR2 is SVGEGT in the germline V gene. The length of the CDR3 is 16 residues. Unmatched junction bases numbered 13, after V lost 2 bases and J lost 7 bases. CDR3 bases: TGTGCCAGCAGTTACGGCTCCGGTGGAGGCGGGAGGGAGCAGTACTTC. Protein: CASSYGSGGGGREQYF.

This clonotype is labeled medium-sized (0.01 to 0.1%). Since it is a stray read in a library aimed at alpha chains, this beta chain has a size that is not meaningful. The CDR3 reads CSASPTSGYTDTQYF. The CDR3 DNA reads as TGCAGTGCTAGTCCTACTAGCGGCTACACAGATACGCAGTATTTT. The rearrangement joins TRBV20-1 to TRBJ2-3, with 8 nucleotides matching TRBD2. The J segment lost 2 bases and the V segment lost 3 bases, leaving 7 bases of the junction unmatched. This CDR3 region has 15 residues. Germline values: CDR1 DFQATT, CDR2 SNEGSKA (reference sequence).

By share, this clonotype ranks as medium-sized. In a library made to pick up alpha chains, this beta chain is a stray read with a size that means little. V is TRBV6-6 and J is TRBJ2-5; no reliable D call. V was shortened by 7 bases and J by 0 bases, with 15 bases between the two germline ends. CDR3 length equals 15 residues. Germline assignment: CDR1 MNHNY and CDR2 SVGAGI (reference sequence). CDR3 loop: CASNLGPSYQETQYF. The CDR3 region has the DNA TGTGCCAGCAACCTAGGACCCTCGTACCAAGAGACCCAGTACTTC.

The sample holds many counts of this clonotype. Being off target in a library aimed at alpha chains, this beta chain has a size of little meaning. The chain is built from TRBV18 and TRBJ2-7, with 8 bases that match TRBD1. V shed 3 bases and J 6 bases; nucleotides not matched to a gene: 1. The germline gives CDR1 KGHSH, CDR2 LQKENI. The CDR3 consists of 12 residues. Written as DNA, the CDR3 is TGTGCCAGCTCACCGACAGGGGTCGAGCAGTACTTC. It translates to CASSPTGVEQYF.

This clonotype is termed medium-sized. As an off-target read in a library built for alpha chains, this beta chain has a frequency of little significance. The chain uses TRBV19 and TRBJ2-7; 8 bases are shared with TRBD2. The J segment lost 3 bases and the V segment lost 4 bases, leaving 2 bases of the junction unmatched. CDR1 and CDR2 from the germline V gene are LNHDA and SQIVND (reference sequence). This CDR3 has 13 residues. Written as DNA, the CDR3 is TGTGCCAGTAGTAGCGGGAGGTTCTACGAGCAGTACTTC. It codes for CASSSGRFYEQYF.

This clonotype showed up many times. The library was designed around alpha chains, so this beta chain is a stray read whose abundance carries little weight. The chain combines TRBV20-1 with TRBJ2-7; no clear D gene. The germline V and J ends were trimmed by 3 bases and 2 bases, with 5 bases remaining between them. The germline gives CDR1 DFQATT, CDR2 SNEGSKA (reference sequence). This CDR3 has 11 amino acids. CDR3 nucleotides: TGCAGTGCTAGTACCCCCTACGAGCAGTACTTC. Translation gives CSASTPYEQYF.

With regard to this clonotype: Because the library targeted alpha chains, this beta chain is an off-target read whose size means little. This rearrangement joins TRBV20-1 to TRBJ2-7; 10 nucleotides align to TRBD1. The trim removed 3 bases at V and 1 base at J, leaving 6 bases unmatched. Per the germline V gene, CDR1 is DFQATT and CDR2 is SNEGSKA (reference sequence). This CDR3 has 15 residues. The DNA for the CDR3 is TGCAGTGCTAGTGACCGGGACAGGGGTTCCTACGAGCAGTACTTC. The encoded protein is CSASDRDRGSYEQYF.

Ten or more counts support this clonotype. A library prepared for alpha chains yielded this beta chain as an off-target read; its size is of little meaning. This rearrangement joins TRBV28 to TRBJ1-2; 7 bases match TRBD1. CDR1 is MDHEN and CDR2 is SYDVKM in the germline V gene. V was pared by 5 bases and J by 5 bases, with 11 bases of the junction left unmatched. This CDR3 has 15 residues. The CDR3 sequence is CASSLPGGAFYGYTF. For the CDR3, the DNA is TGTGCCAGCAGTCTACCAGGGGGGGCCTTTTATGGCTACACCTTC.

This clonotype was picked up many times. Since it is a stray read in a library aimed at alpha chains, this beta chain has a size that is not meaningful. V and J are TRBV5-1 and TRBJ2-7, with D possibly being TRBD2 (6 bases). Between the trimmed V and J ends, which lost 7 bases and 1 base, there was a span of 12 bases. This CDR3 comprises 13 residues. Germline-derived CDR1 and CDR2 are SGHRS and YFSETQ. CDR3 sequence: CASGRGPSYEQYF. The CDR3 DNA reads TGCGCCAGCGGGCGGGGACCATCCTACGAGCAGTACTTC.

The sample holds many counts of this clonotype. This beta chain is an off-target read within a library intended for alpha chains, so its frequency means little. The chain links TRBV5-1 to TRBJ2-3; no firm D call. The CDR3 consists of 13 residues. V lost 0 bases, J lost 0 bases, and 2 bases lay in between. Germline loops: CDR1 SGHRS, CDR2 YFSETQ. CDR3 residues: CASSLGSTDTQYF. CDR3 nucleotides: TGCGCCAGCAGCTTGGGGAGCACAGATACGCAGTATTTT.

Relative to its sample, this clonotype is medium-sized (0.01 to 0.1%). This beta chain appears as a stray read in a library generated for alpha chains; its size is not informative. The rearrangement joins TRBV5-1 to TRBJ2-1; D call uncertain. Trimming cost V 0 bases and J 9 bases, with 13 bases left between them. Germline values: CDR1 SGHRS, CDR2 YFSETQ. This CDR3 has 14 residues. The DNA for the CDR3 is TGCGCCAGCAGCTTGGACTTGGCTGTCGGTGAGCAGTTCTTC. Protein product: CASSLDLAVGEQFF.

This clonotype occurred many times. With the library built for alpha chains, this beta chain is off target and its frequency is not meaningful. The J gene is TRBJ2-5, the V gene TRBV18, with 8 bases that match TRBD1. There are 13 residues in the CDR3. Losses at the gene ends were 8 bases for V and 0 bases for J; bases not matched to a gene: 2. Germline V gives CDR1 KGHSH, CDR2 LQKENI. The CDR3 here is CASSRGHQETQYF. In DNA, the CDR3 is TGTGCCAGCAGCAGGGGGCACCAAGAGACCCAGTACTTC.

This clonotype is labeled as medium-sized. This beta chain slipped into a library made for alpha chains as a stray read, so its size is not meaningful. The chain links TRBV5-1 to TRBJ2-7; 10 nucleotides line up with TRBD2. CDR1 is SGHRS and CDR2 is YFSETQ in the germline V gene. The CDR3 extends over 15 amino acids. Unmatched junction bases numbered 9, after V lost 2 bases and J lost 7 bases. CDR3 nucleotide sequence: TGCGCCAGCAGCTTCCAAGCGGGAGGGCCGAGGGAGCAGTACTTC. This sequence encodes CASSFQAGGPREQYF.